Each of the 18 T cell receptor beta chains below was sequenced from the same sample in a study of blood T cell repertoires in COVID-19. The repertoire was sequenced with immunoSEQ multiplex PCR; TCRdb's copy has only in-frame clones and lacks some. This repertoire shows 350,000 to 400,000 clones, 90% to 95% found once; its top ten account for 0.8% to 0.9%. Sample: PBMCs or T cells enriched from blood (not recorded which). Receptor source: a woman in her forties who had been exposed to COVID-19.

The chain links TRBV25-1 to TRBJ2-1; 7 positions match TRBD1. The trim removed 4 bases at V and 9 bases at J, leaving 3 bases unmatched. Germline-derived CDR1 and CDR2 are MGHDK and SYGVNS. The CDR3 length is 12 residues. The CDR3 region has the DNA TGTGCCAGCAGTGTGGCAGGGGGTGAGCAGTTCTTC. Translating gives CASSVAGGEQFF.

The chain carries TRBV6-2 or TRBV6-3 and TRBJ2-7, with TRBD2 matching 12 bases. Germline CDR1 MNHEY, CDR2 SVGEGT. V lost 0 bases and J lost 3; bases outside the gene matches: 18. The CDR3 loop spans 21 amino acids. CDR3 nucleotide sequence: TGTGCCAGCAGTTACTCGAAGGTACTAGCGGGAGGCCCGAATTCATTCTACGAGCAGTACTTC. This sequence encodes CASSYSKVLAGGPNSFYEQYF.

The V gene is TRBV7-3, the J gene TRBJ1-1; 7 positions agree with TRBD1. With V trimmed by 5 bases and J by 1 base, 10 bases remained unmatched. The germline gives CDR1 SGHTA, CDR2 FQGTGA. This CDR3 is built from 16 residues. This CDR3 reads CASSLSPGTANTEAFF. CDR3 coding DNA: TGTGCCAGCAGCCTCTCCCCCGGGACAGCGAACACTGAAGCTTTCTTT. Looking up the rest from reference TRBV7-3 and TRBJ1-1 gives the full variable domain: GAGVSQTPSNKVTEKGKYVELRCDPISGHTALYWYRQSLGQGPEFLIYFQGTGAADDSGLPNDRFFAVRPEGSVSTLKIQRTERGDSAVYLCASSLSPGTANTEAFFGQGTRLTVV.

The rearrangement links TRBV4-3 to TRBJ1-5; D remains ambiguous. Looked up from germline, CDR1 is LGHNA and CDR2 is YSLEER. Trimming pared 0 bases from V and 0 bases from J, leaving 3 bases between. The CDR3 has 14 residues. CDR3 in amino acids: CASSQDHSNQPQHF. DNA of the CDR3: TGCGCCAGCAGCCAAGATCATAGCAATCAGCCCCAGCATTTT.

In regard to this clone: This sample also contains other DNA sequences that code for the same CDR3. This chain joins TRBV30 and TRBJ1-5, with 8 bases fitting TRBD1. Per the germline V gene, CDR1 is GTSNPN and CDR2 is SVGIG (reference sequence). The CDR3 totals 13 residues. V gave up 1 base and J gave up 4 bases; unmatched junction bases: 0. This chain's CDR3 is CAWSGQGNQPQHF. The CDR3 bases are TGTGCCTGGAGTGGACAGGGGAATCAGCCCCAGCATTTT.

About this clone itself: At the DNA level, this CDR3 is encoded by other sequences in the same sample as well. The chain recombines TRBV7-9 with TRBJ1-1; 9 bases match TRBD1. Per the germline V gene, CDR1 is SEHNR and CDR2 is FQNEAQ (reference sequence). Germline trimming cut 3 bases from V and 1 base from J; bases unmatched to any gene: 0. The CDR3 runs 14 residues. CDR3 coding DNA: TGTGCCAGCAGCTTGGGACAGGGGAACACTGAAGCTTTCTTT. It is translated as CASSLGQGNTEAFF.

The CDR3 DNA reads as TGTGCCAGCAGGCAACAGGCTGCAACTAATGAAAAACTGTTTTTT. It codes for CASRQQAATNEKLFF. The gene calls are TRBV2 and TRBJ1-4; possibly TRBD1 for D (5 bases). Germline V gives CDR1 SNHLY, CDR2 FYNNEI. The CDR3 runs 15 residues. Trimming cost V 6 bases and J 0 bases, with 11 bases left between them.

This clone came up once. CDR3 nucleotide sequence: TGTGCCAGCAGCTACCGGGACAGGGGGCCCTTAACTGAAGCTTTCTTT. This translates into CASSYRDRGPLTEAFF. The chain is built from TRBV27 and TRBJ1-1, with TRBD1 matching over 12 bases. Trimming cost V 6 bases and J 5 bases; bases outside gene matches: 10. There are 16 residues in the CDR3. Germline loops: CDR1 MNHEY, CDR2 SMNVEV (reference sequence).

The chain employs TRBV30 and TRBJ1-2; D not certain. The V end was cut by 7 bases, the J end by 2 bases, with 20 bases between. This CDR3 contains 15 residues. CDR1 and CDR2 (germline): GTSNPN, SVGIG (reference sequence). The CDR3 sequence: CALATSGGINYGYTF. The CDR3 nucleotides read TGTGCCTTAGCGACAAGTGGCGGAATAAACTATGGCTACACCTTC.

This clone came up once. The rearrangement joins TRBV29-1 to TRBJ1-6, with D maybe TRBD1 (5 bases). V was clipped by 4 bases and J by 14 bases, with 18 bases between them. The length of the CDR3 is 13 residues. Germline V gene lookup returns CDR1 SQVTM and CDR2 ANQGSEA. CDR3 DNA: TGCAGCGTTGTTAGGCGACAGACTTTCACCCTCCACTTT. It is translated as CSVVRRQTFTLHF.

This chain uses TRBV30 with TRBJ2-7, with D hard to call. In germline, CDR1 is GTSNPN, CDR2 SVGIG (reference sequence). This CDR3 has 15 amino acids. The ends were cut back, 2 bases at V and 9 bases at J, with 23 bases in the middle. CDR3 sequence (DNA): TGTGCCTGGAGTAGCGTGAAAAACGGAAAGTCGGGGCAGTACTTC. It codes for CAWSSVKNGKSGQYF. Full variable domain (outside the CDR3, taken from reference TRBV30 and TRBJ2-7): SQTIHQWPATLVQPVGSPLSLECTVEGTSNPNLYWYRQAAGRGLQLLFYSVGIGQISSEVPQNLSASRPQDRQFILSSKKLLLSDSGFYLCAWSSVKNGKSGQYFGPGTRLTVT.

The V and J genes are TRBV10-1 and TRBJ2-7, with a possible D match to TRBD2 (6 bases). From germline, CDR1 is WNHNN and CDR2 SYGVQD (reference sequence). V was clipped by 5 bases and J by 0 bases, with 11 bases between them. The CDR3 is 14 amino acids. The CDR3 DNA follows: TGCGCCAGCAGTAAGGCGGGATTCTCCTACGAGCAGTACTTC. Its translation is CASSKAGFSYEQYF.

V is TRBV9 and J is TRBJ1-3, with 9 bases identical to TRBD1. This CDR3 contains 15 residues. J gave up 11 bases and V 2 bases, and 11 bases lay outside the gene matches. Germline-derived CDR1 and CDR2 are SGDLS and YYNGEE. This chain's CDR3 is CASSVSGTGRWSIYF. The CDR3 DNA sequence: TGTGCCAGCAGCGTTTCTGGGACAGGGAGGTGGTCCATATATTTT.

V gene TRBV7-4 combines with J gene TRBJ2-7, with a weak D call TRBD2 (6 bases). This CDR3 region has 19 residues. Germline V gene sequence: CDR1 SGHVT, CDR2 SQSDAQ. Trimming stripped 2 bases from V and 3 bases from J, with 26 bases between. The CDR3 sequence is CASSLWSSGEPRRDYEQYF. The CDR3 region has the DNA TGTGCCAGCAGCTTATGGAGTAGCGGTGAACCGCGAAGGGACTACGAGCAGTACTTC. Filled out from reference TRBV7-4 and TRBJ2-7, the complete variable domain reads GAGVSQSPRYKVAKRGRDVALRCDSISGHVTLYWYRQTLGQGSEVLTYSQSDAQRDKSGRPSGRFSAERPERSVSTLKIQRTEQGDSAVYLCASSLWSSGEPRRDYEQYFGPGTRLTVT.

This clone was observed a single time. The chain employs TRBV19 and TRBJ1-5, with 10 bases that match TRBD1. The CDR3 runs to 18 residues. Losses at the gene ends were 6 bases for V and 0 bases for J; bases not matched to a gene: 11. CDR1 is LNHDA, CDR2 SQIVND, per germline (reference sequence). CDR3 sequence (DNA): TGTGCCAGTAGCGCCGGGACAGGGGCCTCTTTTAGCAATCAGCCCCAGCATTTT. Protein sequence: CASSAGTGASFSNQPQHF.

J is TRBJ2-7 and V is TRBV6-1; a possible D gene is TRBD1 (6 bases). There are 14 residues in the CDR3. Per germline, CDR1 MNHNS and CDR2 SASEGT. The V gene lost 3 bases and the J gene lost 6 bases, with 15 bases spanning the gap. The CDR3 protein is CASSESQGLGEQYF. In nucleotides, the CDR3 is TGTGCCAGCAGTGAGAGTCAGGGGCTCGGCGAGCAGTACTTC.

This clone has only one observation. The chain links TRBV27 to TRBJ1-2, with D perhaps matching TRBD1 (5 bases). The CDR3 sequence is 15 residues long. Deletions cut 3 bases from V and 7 bases from J, with 18 bases between. Germline V gene sequence: CDR1 MNHEY, CDR2 SMNVEV (reference sequence). CDR3 DNA: TGTGCCAGCAGTTTGGGGCGGTCAACCTCGGGTGGCTACACCTTC. This encodes CASSLGRSTSGGYTF.

CDR3 sequence: CASSLGTLGNTIYF. CDR3 nucleotides: TGTGCCAGCAGCTTAGGAACTCTCGGAAACACCATATATTTT. V is TRBV7-2 and J is TRBJ1-3; unclear D gene. CDR1 SGHTA and CDR2 FQGNSA come from the germline V gene. CDR3 length: 14 residues. Trimming removed 1 base from V and 4 bases from J, with 8 bases in between.